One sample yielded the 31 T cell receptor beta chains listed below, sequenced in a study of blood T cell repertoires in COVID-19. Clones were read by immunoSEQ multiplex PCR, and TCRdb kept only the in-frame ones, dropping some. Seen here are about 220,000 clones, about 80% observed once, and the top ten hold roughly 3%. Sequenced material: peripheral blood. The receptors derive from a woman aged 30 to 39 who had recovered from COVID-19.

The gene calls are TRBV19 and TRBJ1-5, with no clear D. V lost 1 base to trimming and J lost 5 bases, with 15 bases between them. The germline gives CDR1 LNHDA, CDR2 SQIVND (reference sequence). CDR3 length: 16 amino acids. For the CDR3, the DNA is TGTGCCAGTAGTATAGTAGGTAGCGGCCAGGATCAGCCCCAGCATTTT. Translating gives CASSIVGSGQDQPQHF.

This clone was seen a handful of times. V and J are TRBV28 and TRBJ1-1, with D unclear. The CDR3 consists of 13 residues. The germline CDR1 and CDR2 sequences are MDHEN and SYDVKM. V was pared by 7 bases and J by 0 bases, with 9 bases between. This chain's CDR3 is CASKSVMNTEAFF. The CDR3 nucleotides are TGTGCCAGCAAGTCGGTCATGAACACTGAAGCTTTCTTT.

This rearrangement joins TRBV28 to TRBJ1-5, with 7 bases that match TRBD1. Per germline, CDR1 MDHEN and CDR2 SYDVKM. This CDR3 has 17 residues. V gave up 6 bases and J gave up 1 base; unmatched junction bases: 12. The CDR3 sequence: CASRVMEGAGSNQPQHF. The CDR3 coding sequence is TGTGCCAGCAGAGTGATGGAGGGGGCTGGCAGCAATCAGCCCCAGCATTTT.

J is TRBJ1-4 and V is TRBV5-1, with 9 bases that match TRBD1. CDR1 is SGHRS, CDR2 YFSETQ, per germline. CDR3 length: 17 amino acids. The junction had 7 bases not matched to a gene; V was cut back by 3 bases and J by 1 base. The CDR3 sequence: CASSSRGTGRTNEKLFF. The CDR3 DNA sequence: TGCGCCAGCAGCTCCAGGGGGACAGGGCGAACTAATGAAAAACTGTTTTTT.

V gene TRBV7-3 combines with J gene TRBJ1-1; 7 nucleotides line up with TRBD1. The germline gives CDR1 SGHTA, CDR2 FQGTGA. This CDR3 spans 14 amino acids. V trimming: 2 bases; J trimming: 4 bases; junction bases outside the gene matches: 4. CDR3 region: CASSLQDRATEAFF. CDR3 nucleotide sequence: TGTGCCAGCAGCTTACAAGACAGGGCCACTGAAGCTTTCTTT. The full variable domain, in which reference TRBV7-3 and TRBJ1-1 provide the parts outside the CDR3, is GAGVSQTPSNKVTEKGKYVELRCDPISGHTALYWYRQSLGQGPEFLIYFQGTGAADDSGLPNDRFFAVRPEGSVSTLKIQRTERGDSAVYLCASSLQDRATEAFFGQGTRLTVV.

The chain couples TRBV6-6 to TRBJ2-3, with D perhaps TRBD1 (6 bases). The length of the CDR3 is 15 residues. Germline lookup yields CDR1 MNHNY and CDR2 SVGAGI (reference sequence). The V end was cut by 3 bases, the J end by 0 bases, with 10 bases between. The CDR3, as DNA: TGTGCCAGCAGTTATCTGGGGGCCAGCACAGATACGCAGTATTTT. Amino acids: CASSYLGASTDTQYF.

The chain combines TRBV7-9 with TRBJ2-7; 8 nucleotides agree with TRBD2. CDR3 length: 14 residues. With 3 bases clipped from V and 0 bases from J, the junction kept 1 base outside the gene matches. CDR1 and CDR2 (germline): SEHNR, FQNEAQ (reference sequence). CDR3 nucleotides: TGTGCCAGCAGCTTTAGCGGGATCTCCTACGAGCAGTACTTC. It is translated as CASSFSGISYEQYF.

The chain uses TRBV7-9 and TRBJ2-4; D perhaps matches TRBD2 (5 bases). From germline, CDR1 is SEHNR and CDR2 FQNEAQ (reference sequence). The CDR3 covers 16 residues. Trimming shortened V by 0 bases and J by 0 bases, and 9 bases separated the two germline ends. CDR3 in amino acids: CASSLAGDLAKNIQYF. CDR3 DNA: TGTGCCAGCAGCTTAGCGGGAGACCTAGCCAAAAACATTCAGTACTTC.

CDR3 bases: TGTGCCAGCAGGGCGACAGGGGGCCGATCCTACGAGCAGTACTTC. As protein: CASRATGGRSYEQYF. V is TRBV14 and J is TRBJ2-7; 10 positions agree with TRBD1. The CDR3 totals 15 residues. The V gene's germline CDR1 is SGHDN and CDR2 FVKESK. V shed 6 bases, J shed 1 base, and the junction held 6 bases outside the gene matches.

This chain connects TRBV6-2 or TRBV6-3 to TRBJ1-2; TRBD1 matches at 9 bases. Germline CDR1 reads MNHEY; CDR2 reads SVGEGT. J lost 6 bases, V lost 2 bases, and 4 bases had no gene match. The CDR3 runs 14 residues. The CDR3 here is CASSYRDRAHGYTF. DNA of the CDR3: TGTGCCAGCAGTTACCGGGACAGGGCCCATGGCTACACCTTC.

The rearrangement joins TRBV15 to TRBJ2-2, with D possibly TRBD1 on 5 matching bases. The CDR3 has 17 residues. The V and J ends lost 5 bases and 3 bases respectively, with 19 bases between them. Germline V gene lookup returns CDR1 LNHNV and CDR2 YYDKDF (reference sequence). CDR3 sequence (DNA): TGTGCCACCAGCGGGGCTTTAATACTCTTGGACACCGGGGAGCTGTTTTTT. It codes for CATSGALILLDTGELFF.

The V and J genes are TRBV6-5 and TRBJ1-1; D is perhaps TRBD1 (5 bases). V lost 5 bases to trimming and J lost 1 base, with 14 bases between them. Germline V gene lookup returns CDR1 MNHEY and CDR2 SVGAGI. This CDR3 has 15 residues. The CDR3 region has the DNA TGTGCCAGCAGTCCTCTCAGGGTGTCGAACACTGAAGCTTTCTTT. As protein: CASSPLRVSNTEAFF.

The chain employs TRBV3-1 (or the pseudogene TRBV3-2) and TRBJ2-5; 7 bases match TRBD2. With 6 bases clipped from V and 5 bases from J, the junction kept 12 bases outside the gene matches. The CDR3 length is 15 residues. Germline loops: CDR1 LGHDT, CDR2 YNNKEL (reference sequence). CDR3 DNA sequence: TGTGCCAGCAGACCTTCTCGGACTAGGCGTGAGACCCAGTACTTC. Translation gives CASRPSRTRRETQYF.

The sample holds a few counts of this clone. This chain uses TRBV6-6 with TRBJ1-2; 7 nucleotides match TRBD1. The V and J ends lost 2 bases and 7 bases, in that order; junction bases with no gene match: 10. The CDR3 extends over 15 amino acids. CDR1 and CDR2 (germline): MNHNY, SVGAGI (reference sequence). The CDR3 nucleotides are TGTGCCAGCAGTTACCCCGGACAGGTGGTCCGTGGCTACACCTTC. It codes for CASSYPGQVVRGYTF.

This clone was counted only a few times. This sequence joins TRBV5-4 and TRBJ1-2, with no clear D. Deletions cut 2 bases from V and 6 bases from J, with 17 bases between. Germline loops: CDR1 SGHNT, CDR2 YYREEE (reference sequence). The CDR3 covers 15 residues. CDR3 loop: CASSLITRVDDGYTF. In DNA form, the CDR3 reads TGTGCCAGCAGCTTAATAACGCGGGTGGACGATGGCTACACCTTC.

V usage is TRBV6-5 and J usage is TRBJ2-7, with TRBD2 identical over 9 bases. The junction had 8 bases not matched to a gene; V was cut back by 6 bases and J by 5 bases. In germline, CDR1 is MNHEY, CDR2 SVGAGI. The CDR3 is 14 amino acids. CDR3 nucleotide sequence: TGTGCCAGCAGCTGGGGACTAGCAAGCGACGAGCAGTACTTC. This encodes CASSWGLASDEQYF.

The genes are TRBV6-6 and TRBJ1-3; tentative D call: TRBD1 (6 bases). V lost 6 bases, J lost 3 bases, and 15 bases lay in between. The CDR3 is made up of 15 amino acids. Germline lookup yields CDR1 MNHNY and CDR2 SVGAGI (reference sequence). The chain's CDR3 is CASRNQGLGGNTIYF. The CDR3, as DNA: TGTGCCAGCAGAAATCAGGGGCTTGGTGGAAACACCATATATTTT.

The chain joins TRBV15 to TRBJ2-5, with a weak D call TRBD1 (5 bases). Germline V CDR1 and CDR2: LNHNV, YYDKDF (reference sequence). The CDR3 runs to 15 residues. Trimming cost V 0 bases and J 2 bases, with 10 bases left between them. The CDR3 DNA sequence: TGTGCCACCAGCAGAGATGATAACAGGCAAGAGACCCAGTACTTC. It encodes CATSRDDNRQETQYF.

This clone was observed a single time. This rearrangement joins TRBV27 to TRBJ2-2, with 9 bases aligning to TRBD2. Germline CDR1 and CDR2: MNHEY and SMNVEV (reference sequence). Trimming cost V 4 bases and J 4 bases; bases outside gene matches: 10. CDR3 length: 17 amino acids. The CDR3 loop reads CASSYLSAGGVTGELFF. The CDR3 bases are TGTGCCAGCAGTTACCTTTCAGCGGGGGGAGTCACCGGGGAGCTGTTTTTT.

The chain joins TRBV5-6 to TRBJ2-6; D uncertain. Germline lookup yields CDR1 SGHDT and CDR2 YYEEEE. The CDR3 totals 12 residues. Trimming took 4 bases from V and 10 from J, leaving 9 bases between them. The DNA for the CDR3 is TGTGCCAGCAGCCCGTCGGGTAACGTCCTGACTTTC. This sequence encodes CASSPSGNVLTF.

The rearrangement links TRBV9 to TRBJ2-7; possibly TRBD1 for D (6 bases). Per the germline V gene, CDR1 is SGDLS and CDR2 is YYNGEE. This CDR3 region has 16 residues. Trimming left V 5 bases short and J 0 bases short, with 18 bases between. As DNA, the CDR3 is TGTGCCAGCAGTGGAGGATCAGGGGTTTTCTCCTACGAGCAGTACTTC. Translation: CASSGGSGVFSYEQYF.

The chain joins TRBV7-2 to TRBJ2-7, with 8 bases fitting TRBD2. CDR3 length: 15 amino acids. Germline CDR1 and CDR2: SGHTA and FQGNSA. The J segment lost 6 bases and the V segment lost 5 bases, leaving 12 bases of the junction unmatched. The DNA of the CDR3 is TGTGCCAGCAGCCCGGGGGGGGGCTCGCCAGGCGAGCAGTACTTC. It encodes CASSPGGGSPGEQYF. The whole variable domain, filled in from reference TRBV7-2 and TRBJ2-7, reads GAGVSQSPSNKVTEKGKDVELRCDPISGHTALYWYRQSLGQGLEFLIYFQGNSAPDKSGLPSDRFSAERTGGSVSTLTIQRTQQEDSAVYLCASSPGGGSPGEQYFGPGTRLTVT.

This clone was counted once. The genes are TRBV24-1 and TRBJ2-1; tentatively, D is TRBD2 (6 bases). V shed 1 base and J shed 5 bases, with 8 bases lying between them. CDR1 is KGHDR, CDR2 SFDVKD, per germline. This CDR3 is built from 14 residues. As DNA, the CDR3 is TGTGCCACCAGTGATTTACAGCGGGACAATGAGCAGTTCTTC. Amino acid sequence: CATSDLQRDNEQFF.

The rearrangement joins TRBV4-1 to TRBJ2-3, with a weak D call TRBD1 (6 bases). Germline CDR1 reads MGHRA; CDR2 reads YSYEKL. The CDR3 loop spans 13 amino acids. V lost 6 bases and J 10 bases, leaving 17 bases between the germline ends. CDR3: CASSPQGWQAQYF. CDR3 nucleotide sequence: TGCGCCAGCAGTCCGCAGGGGTGGCAGGCGCAGTATTTT.

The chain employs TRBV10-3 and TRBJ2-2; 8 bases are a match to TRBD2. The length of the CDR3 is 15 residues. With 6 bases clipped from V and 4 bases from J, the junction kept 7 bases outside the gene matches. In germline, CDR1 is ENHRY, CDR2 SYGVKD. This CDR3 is CAISGREGLTGELFF. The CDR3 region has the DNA TGTGCCATCAGCGGACGGGAGGGCCTCACCGGGGAGCTGTTTTTT.

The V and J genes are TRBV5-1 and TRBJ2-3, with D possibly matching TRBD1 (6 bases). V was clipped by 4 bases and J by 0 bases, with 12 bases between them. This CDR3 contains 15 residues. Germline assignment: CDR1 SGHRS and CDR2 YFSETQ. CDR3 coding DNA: TGCGCCAGCAGCCTGAGGACAGCTAGCACAGATACGCAGTATTTT. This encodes CASSLRTASTDTQYF.

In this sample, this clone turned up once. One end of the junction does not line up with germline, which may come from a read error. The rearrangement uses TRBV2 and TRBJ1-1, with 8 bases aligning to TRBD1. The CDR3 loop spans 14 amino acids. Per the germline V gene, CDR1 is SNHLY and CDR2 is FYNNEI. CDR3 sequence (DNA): TGTGCCAGCGAGCCCGGGACAGGTCAAACTGGAGCTTTCTTT. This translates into CASEPGTGQTGAFF.

The CDR3 region is CASTTQHYGYTF. In nucleotides, the CDR3 is TGTGCCAGCACCACACAACATTATGGCTACACCTTC. V is TRBV28 and J is TRBJ1-2; unclear D gene. The CDR3 runs to 12 residues. Looked up from germline, CDR1 is MDHEN and CDR2 is SYDVKM. V lost 7 bases to trimming and J lost 5 bases, with 11 bases between them.

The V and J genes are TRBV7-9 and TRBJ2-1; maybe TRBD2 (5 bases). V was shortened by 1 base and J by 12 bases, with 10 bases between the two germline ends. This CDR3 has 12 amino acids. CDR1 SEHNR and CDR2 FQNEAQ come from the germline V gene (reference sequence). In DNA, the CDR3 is TGTGCCAGCAGCTTAGTCGAGGGTCCGCAGTTCTTC. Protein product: CASSLVEGPQFF.

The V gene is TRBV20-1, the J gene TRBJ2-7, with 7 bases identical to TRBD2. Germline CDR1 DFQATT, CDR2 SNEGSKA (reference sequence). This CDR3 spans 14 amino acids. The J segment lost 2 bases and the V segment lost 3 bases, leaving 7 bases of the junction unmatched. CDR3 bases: TGCAGTGCTAGTGCTAGCGGACCTACCTACGAGCAGTACTTC. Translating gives CSASASGPTYEQYF.

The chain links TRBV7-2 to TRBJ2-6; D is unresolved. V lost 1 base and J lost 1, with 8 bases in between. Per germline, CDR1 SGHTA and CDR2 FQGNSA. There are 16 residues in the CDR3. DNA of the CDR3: TGTGCCAGCAGCTTAGTTATCAGGTCTGGGGCCAACGTCCTGACTTTC. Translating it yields CASSLVIRSGANVLTF.